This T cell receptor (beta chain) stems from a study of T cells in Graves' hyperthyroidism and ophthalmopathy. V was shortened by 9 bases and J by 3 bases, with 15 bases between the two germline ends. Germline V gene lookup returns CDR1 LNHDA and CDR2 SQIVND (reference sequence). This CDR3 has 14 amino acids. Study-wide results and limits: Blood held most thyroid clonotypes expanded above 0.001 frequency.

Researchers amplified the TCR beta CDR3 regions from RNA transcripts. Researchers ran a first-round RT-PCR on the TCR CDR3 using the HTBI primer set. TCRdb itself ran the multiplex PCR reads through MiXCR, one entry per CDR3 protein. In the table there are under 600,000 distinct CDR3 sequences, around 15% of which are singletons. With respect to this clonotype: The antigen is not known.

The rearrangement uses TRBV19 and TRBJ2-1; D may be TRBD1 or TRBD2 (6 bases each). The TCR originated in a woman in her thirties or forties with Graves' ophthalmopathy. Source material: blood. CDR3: CASGRGVGYNEQFF. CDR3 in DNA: TGTGCCAGCGGAAGGGGGGTAGGCTACAATGAGCAGTTCTTC.